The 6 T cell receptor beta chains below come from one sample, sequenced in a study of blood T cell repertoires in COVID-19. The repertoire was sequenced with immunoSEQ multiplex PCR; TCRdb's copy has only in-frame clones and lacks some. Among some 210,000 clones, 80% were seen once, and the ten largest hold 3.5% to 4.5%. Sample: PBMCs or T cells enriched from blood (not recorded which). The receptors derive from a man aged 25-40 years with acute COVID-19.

The CDR3 sequence is CASSPGGWDNEQFF. Written as DNA, the CDR3 is TGCGCCAGCAGCCCCGGGGGGTGGGACAATGAGCAGTTCTTC. J is TRBJ2-1 and V is TRBV5-1; 7 nucleotides align to TRBD2. This CDR3 region has 14 residues. Germline lookup yields CDR1 SGHRS and CDR2 YFSETQ. V was pared by 4 bases and J by 5 bases, with 6 bases of the junction left unmatched.

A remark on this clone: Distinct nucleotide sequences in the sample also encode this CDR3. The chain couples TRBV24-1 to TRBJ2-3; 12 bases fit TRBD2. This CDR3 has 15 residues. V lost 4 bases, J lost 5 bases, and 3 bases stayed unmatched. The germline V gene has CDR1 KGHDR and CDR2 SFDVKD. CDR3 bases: TGTGCCACCAGTGACCCGACTAGCGGGGGAGATACGCAGTATTTT. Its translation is CATSDPTSGGDTQYF.

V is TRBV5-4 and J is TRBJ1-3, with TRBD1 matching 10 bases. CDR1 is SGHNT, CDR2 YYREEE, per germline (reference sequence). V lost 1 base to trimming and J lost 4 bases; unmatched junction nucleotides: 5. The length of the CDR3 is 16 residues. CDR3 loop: CASSLFGTGVGNTIYF. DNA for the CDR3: TGTGCCAGCAGCTTGTTTGGGACAGGGGTGGGAAACACCATATATTTT.

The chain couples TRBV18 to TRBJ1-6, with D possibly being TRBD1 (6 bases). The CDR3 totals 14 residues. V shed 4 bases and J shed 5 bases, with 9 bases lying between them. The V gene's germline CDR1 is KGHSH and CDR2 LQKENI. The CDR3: CASSLSGDNSPLHF. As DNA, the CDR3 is TGTGCCAGCTCACTCTCAGGGGATAATTCACCCCTCCACTTT.

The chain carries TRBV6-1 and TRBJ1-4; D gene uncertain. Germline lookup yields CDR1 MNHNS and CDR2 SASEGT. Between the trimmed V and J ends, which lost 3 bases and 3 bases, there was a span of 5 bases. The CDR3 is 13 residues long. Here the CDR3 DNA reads TGTGCCAGCAGTGAGGCCCCTAATGAAAAACTGTTTTTT. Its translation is CASSEAPNEKLFF.

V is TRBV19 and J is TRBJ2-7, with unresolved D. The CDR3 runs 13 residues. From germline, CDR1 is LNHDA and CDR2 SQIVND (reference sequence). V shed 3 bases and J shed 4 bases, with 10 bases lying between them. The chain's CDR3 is CASSISNGYEQYF. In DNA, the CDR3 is TGTGCCAGTAGTATTTCGAACGGGTACGAGCAGTACTTC.